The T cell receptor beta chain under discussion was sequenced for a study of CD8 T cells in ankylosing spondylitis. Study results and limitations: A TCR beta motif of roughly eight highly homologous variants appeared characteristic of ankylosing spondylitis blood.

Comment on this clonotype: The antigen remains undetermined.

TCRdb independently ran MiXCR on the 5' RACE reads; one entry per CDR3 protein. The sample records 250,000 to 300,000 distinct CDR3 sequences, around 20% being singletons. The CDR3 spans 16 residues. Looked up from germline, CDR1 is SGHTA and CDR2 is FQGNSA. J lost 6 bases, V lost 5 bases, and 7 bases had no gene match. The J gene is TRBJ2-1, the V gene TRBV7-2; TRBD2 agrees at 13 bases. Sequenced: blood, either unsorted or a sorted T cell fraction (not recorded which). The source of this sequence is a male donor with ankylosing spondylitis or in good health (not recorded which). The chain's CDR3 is CASSLTSGGAINEQFF. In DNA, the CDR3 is TGTGCCAGCAGCCTTACTAGCGGGGGGGCCATCAATGAGCAGTTCTTC.